This entry lists 14 T cell receptor beta chains sequenced from one sample in a study of regulatory T cells in long-lasting Graves disease. Time point meaning: newly diagnosed GD, antithyroid drugs for less than 3 months. RNA extracted from PBMCs served as the sequencing template. TCR beta libraries were built with iRepertoire HTBI primers and Arm-PCR of CDR3 regions. MiXCR, applied by TCRdb to the multiplex PCR reads, yields one record per CDR3 protein. In the table there are about 370,000 distinct CDR3 sequences, around 15% of which are singletons. The sequences come from peripheral blood mononuclear cells (PBMCs), collected at new diagnosis, from a patient treated with antithyroid drugs. These receptors were collected from a female donor with Graves disease.

This clonotype was seen at least ten times. The rearrangement uses TRBV2 and TRBJ2-7, with 10 bases identical to TRBD2. Trimming removed 1 base from V and 5 bases from J; junction bases left unmatched: 5. Germline V lookup: CDR1 SNHLY, CDR2 FYNNEI. CDR3 size: 15 residues. The CDR3: CASSEGLAGAHEQYF. CDR3 in DNA: TGTGCCAGCAGTGAAGGGCTAGCGGGGGCCCACGAGCAGTACTTC.

The chain uses TRBV9 and TRBJ2-5; 13 bases fit TRBD2. The J call is in doubt because the DNA end fits TRBJ2-1 better. From germline, CDR1 is SGDLS and CDR2 YYNGEE. The CDR3 runs to 16 residues. The CDR3 protein is CASSGTGTSGIYEQFF. The CDR3 region has the DNA TGTGCCAGCAGCGGAACCGGGACTAGCGGGATCTATGAGCAGTTCTTC.

This clonotype has at least ten counts. V usage is TRBV11-3 and J usage is TRBJ2-2; D not resolved. In germline, CDR1 is SGHNT, CDR2 YENEEA. V lost 2 bases to trimming and J lost 0 bases, with 4 bases between them. The CDR3 has 14 residues. CDR3 residues: CASSLNANTGELFF. The CDR3 DNA reads as TGTGCCAGCAGCTTAAATGCGAACACCGGGGAGCTGTTTTTT.

The chain carries TRBV28 and TRBJ2-7, with 9 bases identical to TRBD1. J lost 2 bases, V lost 6 bases, and 11 bases had no gene match. This CDR3 spans 16 amino acids. The germline V gene encodes CDR1 MDHEN and CDR2 SYDVKM. CDR3 DNA sequence: TGTGCCAGCAGATCACCGGGACAGGGTCCTACCTACGAGCAGTACTTC. It translates to CASRSPGQGPTYEQYF.

This clonotype has at least ten counts. The J gene is TRBJ2-5, the V gene TRBV6-1; D might be TRBD2 (5 bases). This CDR3 contains 13 residues. V lost 5 bases and J lost 5, with 12 bases in between. Germline V lookup: CDR1 MNHNS, CDR2 SASEGT. The CDR3 DNA is TGTGCCAGCAGTCCCAGGAGGTTGGAGACCCAGTACTTC. Its protein is CASSPRRLETQYF.

This clonotype has at least ten counts. In DNA form, the CDR3 reads TGCAGTGCTACCTCCAGGGAGAGCACAGATACGCAGTATTTT. It codes for CSATSRESTDTQYF. The rearrangement joins TRBV20-1 to TRBJ2-3, with D tentatively TRBD1 or TRBD2 (5 bases each). The CDR3 is 14 amino acids. With 4 bases removed from V and 0 bases from J, the gap between germline ends came to 11 bases. Looked up from germline, CDR1 is DFQATT and CDR2 is SNEGSKA (reference sequence).

This clonotype occurred many times. The chain is built from TRBV7-2 and TRBJ1-5; D not resolved. This CDR3 is built from 15 residues. Trimming took off 0 bases at V and 0 bases at J, with 6 bases between the two ends. CDR1 is SGHTA and CDR2 is FQGNSA in the germline V gene. CDR3 protein: CASSLAGVSNQPQHF. The CDR3 nucleotides read TGTGCCAGCAGCTTAGCAGGAGTTAGCAATCAGCCCCAGCATTTT.

Concerning this clonotype: Possible read error: a much larger clone is one base away. The DNA is omitted, as the CDR3 cannot be located on it reliably, and the CDR3 follows TCRdb's listing. The rearrangement links TRBV9 to TRBJ1-2. The CDR3 numbers 11 amino acids, ends counted. The germline V gene encodes CDR1 SGDLS and CDR2 YYNGEE. CDR3: CAKAAFYGCTF.

The rearrangement joins TRBV9 to TRBJ1-2; TRBD1 matches at 9 bases. V trimming: 3 bases; J trimming: 4 bases; junction bases outside the gene matches: 7. This CDR3 has 15 amino acids. Per germline, CDR1 SGDLS and CDR2 YYNGEE. The CDR3 DNA reads as TGTGCCAGCAGCGAGGGGGACAGGGACCTCTATGGCTACACCTTC. Its translation is CASSEGDRDLYGYTF.

At least ten counts were recorded for this clonotype. The V and J genes are TRBV20-1 and TRBJ2-1; D unresolved. Germline CDR1 and CDR2: DFQATT and SNEGSKA (reference sequence). CDR3 length: 14 residues. The V gene lost 0 bases and the J gene lost 4 bases, with 10 bases spanning the gap. The CDR3 nucleotides are TGCAGTGCTAGAGATGTAGCCCGATACAATGAGCAGTTCTTC. Translation: CSARDVARYNEQFF.

J is TRBJ1-1 and V is TRBV13; 8 nucleotides agree with TRBD1. CDR1 is PRHDT and CDR2 is FYEKMQ in the germline V gene (reference sequence). The CDR3 sequence is 16 residues long. With 6 bases clipped from V and 4 bases from J, the junction kept 13 bases outside the gene matches. The CDR3 DNA follows: TGTGCCAGCAGGGTCAGGGGGCGGGGTGGGCGCACTGAAGCTTTCTTT. Translated: CASRVRGRGGRTEAFF.

There are many counts of this clonotype. CDR3 bases: TGCAGTGCTAGAGGGCCCAACTTGGGGGGAGCAGCTTTCTTT. Translated: CSARGPNLGGAAFF. This rearrangement joins TRBV20-1 to TRBJ1-1, with TRBD1 as a possible D gene (5 bases). Between the trimmed V and J ends, which lost 1 base and 10 bases, there was a span of 19 bases. The CDR3 runs to 14 residues. The germline V gene encodes CDR1 DFQATT and CDR2 SNEGSKA (reference sequence).

This clonotype was observed many times. The CDR3 nucleotides are TGCGCCAGCAGTGAGAACCCTAGCGGGGTAAACTACGAGCAGTACTTC. Its translation: CASSENPSGVNYEQYF. The V gene is TRBV10-2, the J gene TRBJ2-7, with 9 bases that match TRBD2. CDR1 and CDR2 from the germline V gene are WSHSY and SAAADI. V lost 2 bases to trimming and J lost 3 bases; unmatched junction nucleotides: 8. There are 16 residues in the CDR3.

This clonotype was counted at least ten times. For the CDR3, the DNA is TGCAGTGTCCCGAATGGGGGTATTGGCGCCGAGCAGTACTTC. It specifies CSVPNGGIGAEQYF. The chain is built from TRBV20-1 and TRBJ2-7; D tentatively fits TRBD1 or TRBD2 (5 bases each). Trimming stripped 7 bases from V and 6 bases from J, with 22 bases between. CDR3 size: 14 residues. Germline CDR1 is DFQATT and CDR2 is SNEGSKA (reference sequence).